This is a list of T cell receptor beta chains from one sample in a study of shared T cell receptors in the human thymus. Some clones are missing from TCRdb's copy, which holds only in-frame ones; the method was immunoSEQ multiplex PCR. The sample holds about 730,000 clones, 70% to 90% seen once. The same sample was also studied in work on human thymus T cells.

The sequencing input was thymocytes. The receptors shown here come from a girl in the first two years of life with a congenital heart defect. Each CDR3 is given with its conserved first and last residue. Each record gives: D gene, V gene, J gene, clone size, CDR3 DNA, CDR3 protein. The D gene is left open where the match is weak. Clone size is given for some rows only: seen once, a few or many times, or a class if the clone is expanded.

D: .
V: TRBV6-5
J: TRBJ1-2
size: .
DNA: TGTGCCAGCCTGGGCAGGGGATACAGGCCCTATGGCTACACCTTC
CDR3: CASLGRGYRPYGYTF

D: .
V: TRBV27
J: TRBJ1-2
size: .
DNA: TGTGCCAGCAGTTTAAGGTCTGACGCACGGGGGTATGGCTACACCTTC
CDR3: CASSLRSDARGYGYTF

D: TRBD1
V: TRBV30
J: TRBJ1-1
size: .
DNA: TGTGCCTGGAGGGACAGGGCTAACACTGAAGCTTTCTTT
CDR3: CAWRDRANTEAFF

D: .
V: TRBV27
J: TRBJ1-1
size: few
DNA: TGTGCCAGCAGTTTATACATGAACACTGAAGCTTTCTTT
CDR3: CASSLYMNTEAFF

D: .
V: TRBV6-7
J: TRBJ2-7
size: .
DNA: TGTGCCAGCAGTTACTTGGGCCTCCCCTACGAGCAGTACTTC
CDR3: CASSYLGLPYEQYF

D: .
V: TRBV6-1
J: TRBJ1-2
size: .
DNA: TGTGCCAGCAGTGAAAAAAGGAGGACAGAAAGAGCTAACTATGGCTACACCTTC
CDR3: CASSEKRRTERANYGYTF

D: .
V: TRBV27
J: TRBJ1-1
size: .
DNA: TGTGCCAGCAGTTTATTAGGGGCTGAAGCTTTCTTT
CDR3: CASSLLGAEAFF

D: .
V: TRBV4-2
J: TRBJ2-1
size: .
DNA: TGTGCCAGCAGCCAAGGACGGGAAGTGGCCTACAATGAGCAGTTCTTC
CDR3: CASSQGREVAYNEQFF

D: .
V: TRBV9
J: TRBJ1-1
size: .
DNA: TGTGCCAGCAGCGTAGAGTGGGGGGTTAGTACTGAAGCTTTCTTT
CDR3: CASSVEWGVSTEAFF

D: TRBD1
V: TRBV27
J: TRBJ1-2
size: .
DNA: TGTGCCAGCAGCCCGACAGGGGAGGAGAACTATGGCTACACCTTC
CDR3: CASSPTGEENYGYTF

D: .
V: TRBV5-4
J: TRBJ2-3
size: .
DNA: TGTGCCAGCAGCTCACAGGGAGGGGCAGAATGGGGTACGCAGTATTTT
CDR3: CASSSQGGAEWGTQYF

D: .
V: TRBV4-1
J: TRBJ2-1
size: .
DNA: TGCGCCAGCAGCCAAGATCCCAGAACCAATGAGCAGTTCTTC
CDR3: CASSQDPRTNEQFF

D: .
V: TRBV5-1
J: TRBJ2-3
size: .
DNA: TGCGCCAGCAGCCCAAACTCACGCACAGATACGCAGTATTTT
CDR3: CASSPNSRTDTQYF

D: .
V: TRBV9
J: TRBJ2-3
size: .
DNA: TGTGCCAGCAGCGTAGGACTGACAGATACGCAGTATTTT
CDR3: CASSVGLTDTQYF

D: TRBD1
V: TRBV4-2
J: TRBJ1-3
size: .
DNA: TGTGCCAGCAGCCAAGCCCTCCGGGCCTCAACCACAGGGGAGAGAGGAAACACCATATATTTT
CDR3: CASSQALRASTTGERGNTIYF

D: .
V: TRBV7-8
J: TRBJ2-6
size: once
DNA: TGTGCCAGCAGCCTCCGCTTAAAGGCTAGCTCTTCCGGGGCCAACGTCCTGACTTTC
CDR3: CASSLRLKASSSGANVLTF

D: .
V: TRBV7-9
J: TRBJ1-3
size: .
DNA: TGTGCCAGCAGCTTAGGTCGGGAAGCAACTGGAAACACCATATATTTT
CDR3: CASSLGREATGNTIYF

D: .
V: TRBV4-1
J: TRBJ2-2
size: .
DNA: TGCGCCAGCAGGCCCGGGGCGGGGGCATCCGGGGAGCTGTTTTTT
CDR3: CASRPGAGASGELFF

D: TRBD1
V: TRBV28
J: TRBJ1-4
size: once
DNA: TGTGCCAGCAGTTCGCGGACAGGGGAATTTAATGAAAAACTGTTTTTT
CDR3: CASSSRTGEFNEKLFF

D: TRBD2
V: TRBV13
J: TRBJ2-7
size: .
DNA: TGTGCCAGCAGCTTAGGCCCAGCGGGGGCTCAATACGAGCAGTACTTC
CDR3: CASSLGPAGAQYEQYF

D: .
V: TRBV7-8
J: TRBJ1-2
size: .
DNA: TGTGCCAGCAGCTTAGCGCCAGGGATTTATGGCTACACCTTC
CDR3: CASSLAPGIYGYTF

D: .
V: TRBV6-1
J: TRBJ1-4
size: .
DNA: TGTGCCAGCACCACTTGGAGGGTCGAGAGGCTGTTTTTT
CDR3: CASTTWRVERLFF

D: TRBD1
V: TRBV7-2
J: TRBJ1-1
size: .
DNA: TGTGCCAGCAGTTCCGACAGGGTGAACACTGAAGCTTTCTTT
CDR3: CASSSDRVNTEAFF

D: TRBD2
V: TRBV4-1
J: TRBJ2-3
size: few
DNA: TGCGCCAGCAGCCATTTGAACGGTAGTGACGGGGGGGTAGGAACGTCCACAGATACGCAGTATTTT
CDR3: CASSHLNGSDGGVGTSTDTQYF

D: .
V: TRBV5-1
J: TRBJ2-3
size: .
DNA: TGCGCCAGCAGCTTGCCGGGGGGCTACGATACGCAGTATTTT
CDR3: CASSLPGGYDTQYF

D: .
V: TRBV5-1
J: TRBJ2-2
size: .
DNA: TGCGCCAGCAGCTTGACGTGGAGGGCCAGTAGAATAAGTTGCACCGGGGAGCTGTTTTTT
CDR3: CASSLTWRASRISCTGELFF

D: .
V: TRBV7-2
J: TRBJ2-3
size: .
DNA: TGTGCCAGCAGCCTTAGAAGGGGTTCAAGCACAGATACGCAGTATTTT
CDR3: CASSLRRGSSTDTQYF

D: .
V: TRBV18
J: TRBJ2-7
size: .
DNA: TGTGCCAGCCACCACGGGAGCTCCTACGAGCAGTACTTC
CDR3: CASHHGSSYEQYF

D: .
V: TRBV14
J: TRBJ2-2
size: .
DNA: TGTGCCAGCAGACACCCGATTCCCGGGGAGCTGTTTTTT
CDR3: CASRHPIPGELFF

D: .
V: TRBV28
J: TRBJ2-1
size: once
DNA: TGTGCCAGCAGCTTTTCGCGGGAAAACAATGAGCAGTTCTTC
CDR3: CASSFSRENNEQFF

D: .
V: TRBV5-1
J: TRBJ1-1
size: few
DNA: TGCGCCAGCAGCTTGGCACAGCGGACTGAAGCTTTCTTT
CDR3: CASSLAQRTEAFF

D: .
V: TRBV4-1
J: TRBJ2-1
size: .
DNA: TGCGCCAGCAGCCAAGCTCGGCGGGACTCCTACAATGAGCAGTTCTTC
CDR3: CASSQARRDSYNEQFF

D: .
V: TRBV9
J: TRBJ1-4
size: .
DNA: TGTGCCAGCAGCGCGGGGGGCGAGGGAGCTGAAAAACTGTTTTTT
CDR3: CASSAGGEGAEKLFF